This TCR beta chain emerged from a study of human T cells and chemical hapten exposure. Study overall: Once 0.01% DPC had been applied to the upper back by patch test, readings were taken at 6 days. Alopecia areata, totalis or universalis affected patients, mainly female. General observations from the study: Sensitization with DPC brought no change to TCRs above 1 in 1000 in frequency.

The time point here: patch test 1, 2 weeks after DPC sensitization. The treatment is: therapeutic diphenylcyclopropenone sensitization with weekly scalp DPC. This clonotype was seen a handful of times. Its antigen is as yet unknown. The library put unique molecular identifiers onto individual cDNA molecules. TCRdb reanalysed the RACE reads using MiXCR and keeps one entry per CDR3 protein. The data show about 120,000 distinct CDR3 sequences, with approximately 14% seen just once and 0.7% to 0.95% held by the top ten. The CDR3 loop spans 15 amino acids. Trimming took 5 bases from V and 9 from J; bases not matched to a gene: 11. CDR1 is KGHDR and CDR2 is SFDVKD in the germline V gene.

The receptor comes from a man younger than 35 with alopecia areata. Some clones in this sample may be carry-over from other donors' samples. The chain is built from TRBV24-1 and TRBJ2-1, with 8 bases aligning to TRBD1. The material was whole blood, obtained in connection with sensitization to the hapten diphenylcyclopropenone (DPC). The CDR3 DNA sequence: TGTGCCACCAGTGGCCGGACAGGGAATAGGGCTGAGCAGTTCTTC. Its protein product is CATSGRTGNRAEQFF.